This is a list of T cell receptor beta chains from one sample in a study of cytomegalovirus exposure and HLA in healthy donors. Produced via immunoSEQ multiplex PCR; TCRdb's table is partial and in-frame only. This table holds about 150,000 clones, around two thirds found once. The sequenced sample consisted of PBMCs. These receptors were taken from a man in his thirties or forties in good health and CMV-seropositive. Both conserved end residues are trimmed from each CDR3. Fields, in order: J gene, D gene, V gene, CDR3 protein. The D gene is left open where the match is weak.

TRBJ2-7	NA	TRBV9	ASSVDPGVREQY
TRBJ2-1	NA	TRBV6-1	ASSAPGDNEQF
TRBJ2-5	NA	TRBV28	ASSLFRYQETQY
TRBJ1-4	TRBD1	TRBV13	ASSSRDRGGEKLF
TRBJ1-5	TRBD1	TRBV29-1	SVEDGGQGHHLANQPQH
TRBJ2-6	NA	TRBV7-7	ATGEGANVLT
NA	NA	TRBV4-1	ASSQRVPPSFYEQY
TRBJ2-5	NA	TRBV7-6	ASSVSGTLGTQY
TRBJ2-7	NA	TRBV27	ASSLTGTTGEQY
TRBJ1-1	TRBD1	TRBV6-5	ASRMGQGGGAF
TRBJ1-5	NA	TRBV6-6	ASRTTYSNQPQH
TRBJ2-7	NA	TRBV14	ASSQTSPYEQY
TRBJ2-2	NA	TRBV28	ASSLGGTNTGELF
TRBJ1-2	NA	TRBV19	ASSITGKTQGGYT
TRBJ2-1	TRBD1	TRBV7-6	ASSLDQGAREQF
TRBJ2-7	NA	TRBV21-1	ASSLRKMQDREPYEQY